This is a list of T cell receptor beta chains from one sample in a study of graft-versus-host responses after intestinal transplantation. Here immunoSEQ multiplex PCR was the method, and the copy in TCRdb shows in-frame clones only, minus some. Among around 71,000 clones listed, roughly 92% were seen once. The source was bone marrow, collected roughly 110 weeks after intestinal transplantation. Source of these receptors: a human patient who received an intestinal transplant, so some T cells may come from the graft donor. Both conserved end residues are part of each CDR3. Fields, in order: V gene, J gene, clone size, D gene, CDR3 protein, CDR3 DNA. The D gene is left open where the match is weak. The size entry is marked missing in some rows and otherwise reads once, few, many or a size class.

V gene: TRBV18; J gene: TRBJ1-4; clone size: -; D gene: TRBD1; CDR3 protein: CASSPPGQLATNEKLFF; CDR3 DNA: TGTGCCAGCTCACCACCGGGACAGCTTGCAACTAATGAAAAACTGTTTTTT
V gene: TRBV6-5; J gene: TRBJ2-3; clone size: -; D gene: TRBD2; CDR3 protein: CASSYLRGGDTQYF; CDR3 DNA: TGTGCCAGCAGTTACCTGCGGGGGGGAGATACGCAGTATTTT
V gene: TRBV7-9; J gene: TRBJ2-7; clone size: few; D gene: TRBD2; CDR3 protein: CASSLTSGSYEQYF; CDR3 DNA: TGTGCCAGCAGCTTAACTAGCGGATCCTACGAGCAGTACTTC
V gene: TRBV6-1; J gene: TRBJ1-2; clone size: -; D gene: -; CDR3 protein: CASSAPVVKGYTF; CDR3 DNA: TGTGCCAGCAGTGCACCTGTCGTGAAGGGCTACACCTTC
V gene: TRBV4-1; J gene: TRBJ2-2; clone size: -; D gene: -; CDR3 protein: CASSQYPGTTNTGELFF; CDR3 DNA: TGCGCCAGCAGCCAATACCCGGGGACAACCAACACCGGGGAGCTGTTTTTT
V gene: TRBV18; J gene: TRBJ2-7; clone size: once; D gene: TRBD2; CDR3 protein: CASSPLVAGERLEQYF; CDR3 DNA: TGTGCCAGCTCACCACTTGTAGCGGGAGAGAGGCTCGAGCAGTACTTC
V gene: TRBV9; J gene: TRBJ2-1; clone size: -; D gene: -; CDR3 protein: CASSVASGVGEQFF; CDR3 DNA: TGTGCCAGCAGCGTAGCTAGTGGGGTTGGTGAGCAGTTCTTC
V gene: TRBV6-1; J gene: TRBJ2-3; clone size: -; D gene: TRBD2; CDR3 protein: CATGTGGGTDTQYF; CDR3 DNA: TGTGCCACCGGGACGGGCGGGGGAACAGATACGCAGTATTTT
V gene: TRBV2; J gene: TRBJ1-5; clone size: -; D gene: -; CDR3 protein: CASRGMSQRRVSNQPQHF; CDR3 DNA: TGTGCCAGCAGGGGCATGTCCCAGAGGCGCGTTAGCAATCAGCCCCAGCATTTT
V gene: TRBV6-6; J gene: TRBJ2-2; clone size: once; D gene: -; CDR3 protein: CASRPIGTRGGELFF; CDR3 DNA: TGTGCCAGCAGACCCATTGGGACCCGCGGCGGGGAGCTGTTTTTT
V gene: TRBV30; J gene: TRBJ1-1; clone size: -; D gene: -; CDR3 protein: CAWNLRRNTEAFF; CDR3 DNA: TGTGCCTGGAATTTGCGGAGGAACACTGAAGCTTTCTTT
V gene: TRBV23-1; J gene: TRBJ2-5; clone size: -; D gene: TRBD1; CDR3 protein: CASSQEGTGQETQYF; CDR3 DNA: TGCGCCAGCAGTCAAGAAGGGACAGGTCAAGAGACCCAGTACTTC
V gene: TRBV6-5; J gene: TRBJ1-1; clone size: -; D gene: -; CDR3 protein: CASSYAPNTEAFF; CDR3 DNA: TGTGCCAGCAGCTACGCCCCGAACACTGAAGCTTTCTTT
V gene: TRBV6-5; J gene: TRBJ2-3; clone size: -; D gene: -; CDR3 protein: CASGLSSTDTQYF; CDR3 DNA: TGTGCCAGCGGGCTTTCTAGCACAGATACGCAGTATTTT
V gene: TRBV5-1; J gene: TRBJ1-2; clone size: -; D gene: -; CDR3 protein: CASSLLGRNYGYTF; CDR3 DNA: TGCGCCAGCAGCTTGTTGGGCAGAAACTATGGCTACACCTTC
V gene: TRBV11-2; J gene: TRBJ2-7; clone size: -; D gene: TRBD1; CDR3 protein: CASSLDPLDRYYEQYF; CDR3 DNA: TGTGCCAGCAGCTTAGACCCCTTGGACAGGTACTACGAGCAGTACTTC
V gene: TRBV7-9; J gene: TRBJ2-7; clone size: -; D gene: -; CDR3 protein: CASSHDISYEQYF; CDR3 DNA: TGTGCCAGCAGCCACGACATCTCCTACGAGCAGTACTTC
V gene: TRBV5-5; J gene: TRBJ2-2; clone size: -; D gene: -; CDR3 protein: CASLGTTNTGELFF; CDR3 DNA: TGTGCCAGCCTCGGGACAACTAACACCGGGGAGCTGTTTTTT
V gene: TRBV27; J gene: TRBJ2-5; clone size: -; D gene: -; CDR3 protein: CASSPSGETQYF; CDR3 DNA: TGTGCCAGCAGTCCATCGGGGGAGACCCAGTACTTC
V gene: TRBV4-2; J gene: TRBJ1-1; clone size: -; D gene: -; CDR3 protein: CASSLDTMNTEAFF; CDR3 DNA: TGTGCCAGCAGCTTGGACACCATGAACACTGAAGCTTTCTTT
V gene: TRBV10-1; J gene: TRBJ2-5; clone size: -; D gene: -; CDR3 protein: CASSEGSYNQETQYF; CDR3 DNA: TGCGCCAGCAGTGAGGGGTCGTACAACCAAGAGACCCAGTACTTC
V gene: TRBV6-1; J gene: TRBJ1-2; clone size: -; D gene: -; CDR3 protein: CASSEFRVANYGYTF; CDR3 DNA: TGTGCCAGCAGTGAATTCAGGGTTGCTAACTATGGCTACACCTTC
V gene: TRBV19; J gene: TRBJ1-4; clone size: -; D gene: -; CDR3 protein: CASSWGAGEKLFF; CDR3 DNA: TGTGCCAGTAGTTGGGGGGCTGGTGAAAAACTGTTTTTT
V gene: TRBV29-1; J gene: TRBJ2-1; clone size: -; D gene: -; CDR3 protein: CSTTVSSYNEQFF; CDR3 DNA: TGCAGCACGACTGTTAGCTCCTACAATGAGCAGTTCTTC
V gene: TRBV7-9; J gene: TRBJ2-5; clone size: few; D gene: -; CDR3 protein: CASTGTEETQYF; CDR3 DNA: TGTGCCAGTACAGGGACCGAGGAGACCCAGTACTTC
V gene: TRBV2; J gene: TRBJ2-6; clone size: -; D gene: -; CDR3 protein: CASSERGPAGANVLTF; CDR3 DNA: TGTGCCAGCAGTGAACGGGGGCCAGCTGGGGCCAACGTCCTGACTTTC
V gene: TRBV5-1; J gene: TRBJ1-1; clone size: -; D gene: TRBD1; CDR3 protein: CASSPGQGAKTEAFF; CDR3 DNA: TGCGCCAGCAGCCCTGGACAGGGGGCGAAAACTGAAGCTTTCTTT
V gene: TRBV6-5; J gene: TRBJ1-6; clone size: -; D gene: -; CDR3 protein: CASSPDVVYNSPLHF; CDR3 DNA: TGTGCCAGCAGTCCGGACGTAGTTTATAATTCACCCCTCCACTTT
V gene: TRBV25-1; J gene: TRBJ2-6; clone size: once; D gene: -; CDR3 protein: CASSVLHGTSSGANVLTF; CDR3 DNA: TGTGCCAGCAGTGTACTCCATGGCACAAGCTCTGGGGCCAACGTCCTGACTTTC
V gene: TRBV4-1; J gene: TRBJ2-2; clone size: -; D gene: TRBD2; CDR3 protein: CASSHPTGLAGGDAGELFF; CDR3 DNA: TGCGCCAGCAGCCATCCCACGGGACTAGCGGGGGGGGACGCCGGGGAGCTGTTTTTT
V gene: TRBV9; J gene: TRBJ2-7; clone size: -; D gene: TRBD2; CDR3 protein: CASSVASSGSYEQYF; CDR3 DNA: TGTGCCAGCAGCGTAGCCTCTAGCGGGAGCTACGAGCAGTACTTC
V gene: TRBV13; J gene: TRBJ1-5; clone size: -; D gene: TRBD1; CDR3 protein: CASSLGRGTAKPQHF; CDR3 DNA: TGTGCCAGCAGCTTAGGCCGGGGGACAGCTAAGCCCCAGCATTTT
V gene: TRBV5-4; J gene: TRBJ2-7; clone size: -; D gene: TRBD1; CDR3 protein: CASSLGQGGSYEQYF; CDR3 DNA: TGTGCCAGCAGCTTGGGACAGGGGGGCTCCTACGAGCAGTACTTC
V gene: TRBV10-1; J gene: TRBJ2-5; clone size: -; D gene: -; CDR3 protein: CASSDQETQYF; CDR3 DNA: TGCGCCAGCAGTGACCAAGAGACCCAGTACTTC
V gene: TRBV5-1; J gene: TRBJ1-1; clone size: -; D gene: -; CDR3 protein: CASGLGWGKNTEAFF; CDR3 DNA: TGCGCCAGCGGCTTGGGATGGGGGAAGAACACTGAAGCTTTCTTT
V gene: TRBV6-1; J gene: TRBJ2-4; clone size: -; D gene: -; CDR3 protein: CASRFTATQNIQYF; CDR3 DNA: TGTGCCAGTAGATTTACAGCGACACAAAACATTCAGTACTTC
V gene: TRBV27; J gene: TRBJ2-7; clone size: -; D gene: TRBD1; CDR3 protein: CASSRTGGSYEQYF; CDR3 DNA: TGTGCCAGCAGTCGTACAGGGGGCTCCTACGAGCAGTACTTC
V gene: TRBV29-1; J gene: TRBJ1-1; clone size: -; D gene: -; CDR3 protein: CSVAGLWNTEAFF; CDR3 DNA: TGCAGCGTGGCAGGTTTGTGGAACACTGAAGCTTTCTTT
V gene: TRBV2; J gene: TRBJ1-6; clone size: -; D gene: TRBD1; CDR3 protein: CASSKKGQITNSPLHF; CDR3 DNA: TGTGCCAGCAGTAAAAAGGGACAGATCACAAATTCACCCCTCCACTTT
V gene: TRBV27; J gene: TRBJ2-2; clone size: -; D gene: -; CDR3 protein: CASSFTDHTGELFF; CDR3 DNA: TGTGCCAGCAGTTTTACAGACCACACCGGGGAGCTGTTTTTT
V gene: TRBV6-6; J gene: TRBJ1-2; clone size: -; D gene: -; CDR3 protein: CASIQGGGYGYTF; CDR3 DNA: TGTGCCAGCATACAAGGGGGGGGATATGGCTACACCTTC
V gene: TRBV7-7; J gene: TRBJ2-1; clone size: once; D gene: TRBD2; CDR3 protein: CASSPRGVGRNEQFF; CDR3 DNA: TGTGCCAGCAGCCCCCGGGGGGTCGGGAGGAATGAGCAGTTCTTC
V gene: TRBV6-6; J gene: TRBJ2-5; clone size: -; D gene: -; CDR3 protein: CASSRDLGKETQYF; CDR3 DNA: TGTGCCAGCAGCCGCGACTTGGGCAAAGAGACCCAGTACTTC
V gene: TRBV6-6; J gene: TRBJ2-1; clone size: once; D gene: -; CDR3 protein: CASSPFESSNEQFF; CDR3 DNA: TGTGCCAGCAGTCCTTTTGAATCATCCAATGAGCAGTTCTTC
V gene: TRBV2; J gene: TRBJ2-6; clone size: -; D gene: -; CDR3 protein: CASTPRGNFYSGANVLTF; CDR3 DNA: TGTGCCAGCACCCCTCGGGGCAACTTTTACTCTGGGGCCAACGTCCTGACTTTC
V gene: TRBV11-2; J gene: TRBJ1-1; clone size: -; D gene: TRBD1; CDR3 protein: CASSLYQGETEAFF; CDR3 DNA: TGTGCCAGCAGCTTATATCAGGGGGAGACTGAAGCTTTCTTT
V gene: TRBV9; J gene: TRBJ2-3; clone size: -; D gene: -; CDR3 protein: CASSVGIGGPGRLTDTQYF; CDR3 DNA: TGTGCCAGCAGCGTAGGAATCGGGGGGCCGGGAAGGTTGACAGATACGCAGTATTTT
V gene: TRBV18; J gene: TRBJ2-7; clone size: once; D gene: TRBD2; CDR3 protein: CASSRTSGNEQYF; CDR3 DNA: TGTGCCAGCTCACGGACTAGCGGGAACGAGCAGTACTTC
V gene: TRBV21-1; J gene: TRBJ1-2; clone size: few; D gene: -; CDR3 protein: CASSKDKRWGYTF; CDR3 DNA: TGTGCCAGCAGCAAAGACAAGAGATGGGGCTACACCTTC
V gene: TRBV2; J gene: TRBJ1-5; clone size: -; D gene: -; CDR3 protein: CASSDGGQPQHF; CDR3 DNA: TGTGCCAGCAGTGATGGGGGGCAGCCCCAGCATTTT
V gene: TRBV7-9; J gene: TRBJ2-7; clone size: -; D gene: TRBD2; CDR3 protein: CASSLLAAGSEQYF; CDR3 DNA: TGTGCCAGCAGCTTACTAGCGGCCGGGAGCGAGCAGTACTTC
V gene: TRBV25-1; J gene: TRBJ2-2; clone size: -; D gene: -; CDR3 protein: CASSEYLRGELFF; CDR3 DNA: TGTGCCAGCAGTGAATATTTGAGGGGGGAGCTGTTTTTT
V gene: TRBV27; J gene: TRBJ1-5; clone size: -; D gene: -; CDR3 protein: CASSFGLSSNQPQHF; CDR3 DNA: TGTGCCAGCAGTTTTGGACTTTCTAGCAATCAGCCCCAGCATTTT
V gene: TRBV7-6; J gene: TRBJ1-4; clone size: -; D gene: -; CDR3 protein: CASSLEPATNEKLFF; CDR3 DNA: TGTGCCAGCAGCTTAGAGCCTGCAACTAATGAAAAACTGTTTTTT